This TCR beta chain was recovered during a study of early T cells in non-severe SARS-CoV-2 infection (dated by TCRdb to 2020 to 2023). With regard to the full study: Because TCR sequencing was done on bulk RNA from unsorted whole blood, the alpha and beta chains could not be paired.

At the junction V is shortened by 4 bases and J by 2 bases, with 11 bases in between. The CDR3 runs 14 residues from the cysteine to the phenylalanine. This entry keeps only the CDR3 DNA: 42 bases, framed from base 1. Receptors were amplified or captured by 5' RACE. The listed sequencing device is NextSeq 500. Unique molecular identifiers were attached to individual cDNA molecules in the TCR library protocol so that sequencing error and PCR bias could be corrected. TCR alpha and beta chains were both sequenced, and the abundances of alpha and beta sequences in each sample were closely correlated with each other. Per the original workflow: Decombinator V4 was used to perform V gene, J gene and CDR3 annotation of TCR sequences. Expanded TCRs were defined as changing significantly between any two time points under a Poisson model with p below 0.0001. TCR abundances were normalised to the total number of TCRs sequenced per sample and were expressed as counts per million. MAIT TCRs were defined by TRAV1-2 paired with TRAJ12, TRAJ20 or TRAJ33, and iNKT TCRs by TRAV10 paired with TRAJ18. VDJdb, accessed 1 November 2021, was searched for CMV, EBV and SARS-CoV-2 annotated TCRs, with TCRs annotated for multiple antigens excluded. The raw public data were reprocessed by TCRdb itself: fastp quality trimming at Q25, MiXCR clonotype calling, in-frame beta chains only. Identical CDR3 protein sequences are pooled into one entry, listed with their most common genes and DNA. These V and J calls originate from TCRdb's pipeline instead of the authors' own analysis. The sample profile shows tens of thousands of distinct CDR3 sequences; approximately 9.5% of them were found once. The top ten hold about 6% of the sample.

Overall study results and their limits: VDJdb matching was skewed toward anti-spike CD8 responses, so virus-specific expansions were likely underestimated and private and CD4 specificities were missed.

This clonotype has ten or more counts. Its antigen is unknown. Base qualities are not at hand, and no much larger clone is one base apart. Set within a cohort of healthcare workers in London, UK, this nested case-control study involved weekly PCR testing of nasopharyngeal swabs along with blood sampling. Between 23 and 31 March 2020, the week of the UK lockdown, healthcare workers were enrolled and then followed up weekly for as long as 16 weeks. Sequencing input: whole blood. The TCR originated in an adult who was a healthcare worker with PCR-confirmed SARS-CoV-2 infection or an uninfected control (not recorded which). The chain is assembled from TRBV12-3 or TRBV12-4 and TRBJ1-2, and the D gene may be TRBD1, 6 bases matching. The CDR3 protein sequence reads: CASSYRTANYGYTF. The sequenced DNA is TGTGCCAGCAGTTATAGGACAGCCAACTATGGCTACACCTTC.